Listed here are 7 T cell receptor beta chains from one sample, sequenced in a study of OX40 agonist ivuxolimab in advanced cancers. The repertoire was sequenced with immunoSEQ multiplex PCR; TCRdb's copy has only in-frame clones and lacks some. In the table there are 60,000 to 85,000 clones, 89% of which are singletons. The material was CD4+ or CD8+ T cells sorted from blood, obtained in a trial of the OX40 agonist ivuxolimab. These receptors originate from an adult with an advanced solid tumor such as melanoma, head and neck, liver or kidney cancer.

The chain employs TRBV2 and TRBJ2-3, with 8 bases fitting TRBD2. V shed 7 bases, J shed 2 bases, and the junction held 2 bases outside the gene matches. The CDR3 is 13 amino acids. CDR1 SNHLY and CDR2 FYNNEI come from the germline V gene. The DNA of the CDR3 is TGTGCCAGCAAACTAGCGGTCACAGATACGCAGTATTTT. Translation: CASKLAVTDTQYF.

CDR3: CASSLRGGGTGELFF. The CDR3 DNA is TGTGCCAGCAGCTTGCGGGGAGGAGGGACCGGGGAGCTGTTTTTT. The rearrangement joins TRBV7-9 to TRBJ2-2, with D maybe TRBD2 (6 bases). The V gene lost 3 bases and the J gene lost 5 bases, with 13 bases spanning the gap. Germline V gene data show CDR1 as SEHNR and CDR2 as FQNEAQ (reference sequence). The CDR3 is 15 residues long.

Only one count was recorded for this clone. V gene TRBV7-2 combines with J gene TRBJ1-1; a possible D gene is TRBD1 (5 bases). The CDR3 has 13 amino acids. CDR1 is SGHTA, CDR2 FQGNSA, per germline. Trimming removed 5 bases at V and 10 bases at J, with 17 bases between. For the CDR3, the DNA is TGTGCCAGCAGCCTGGGGACGGGGGAGCGAGCTTTCTTT. It codes for CASSLGTGERAFF.

The chain joins TRBV2 to TRBJ1-2; D is perhaps TRBD1 (5 bases). The CDR3 consists of 14 residues. V dropped 4 bases and J dropped 1 base, with 10 bases sitting between them. CDR1 SNHLY and CDR2 FYNNEI come from the germline V gene. CDR3 sequence reads: CASSVEGFNYGYTF. The CDR3 DNA follows: TGTGCCAGCAGTGTGGAGGGGTTTAACTATGGCTACACCTTC.

V is TRBV27 and J is TRBJ2-2, with unresolved D. Germline V lookup: CDR1 MNHEY, CDR2 SMNVEV (reference sequence). V lost 1 base and J 1 base, leaving 7 bases between the germline ends. CDR3 length: 15 residues. DNA of the CDR3: TGTGCCAGCAGTTTATTAGGAAAGAACACCGGGGAGCTGTTTTTT. Protein sequence: CASSLLGKNTGELFF.

This chain uses TRBV7-2 with TRBJ2-5; TRBD2 matches 12 bases. In germline, CDR1 is SGHTA, CDR2 FQGNSA. The CDR3 covers 16 residues. J lost 4 bases, V lost 3 bases, and 6 bases had no gene match. This chain's CDR3 is CASSFQGLAGTETQYF. CDR3 bases: TGTGCCAGCAGCTTTCAAGGACTAGCGGGAACAGAGACCCAGTACTTC.

This clone showed up just once. The chain recombines TRBV6-5 with TRBJ1-2; weak D call: TRBD1 (5 bases). The ends were cut back, 6 bases at V and 4 bases at J, with 18 bases in the middle. Germline-derived CDR1 and CDR2 are MNHEY and SVGAGI. The CDR3 is 15 amino acids. The CDR3 DNA follows: TGTGCCAGCAGGTCCACCGGGACGGGACTCTATGGCTACACCTTC. Translation: CASRSTGTGLYGYTF.